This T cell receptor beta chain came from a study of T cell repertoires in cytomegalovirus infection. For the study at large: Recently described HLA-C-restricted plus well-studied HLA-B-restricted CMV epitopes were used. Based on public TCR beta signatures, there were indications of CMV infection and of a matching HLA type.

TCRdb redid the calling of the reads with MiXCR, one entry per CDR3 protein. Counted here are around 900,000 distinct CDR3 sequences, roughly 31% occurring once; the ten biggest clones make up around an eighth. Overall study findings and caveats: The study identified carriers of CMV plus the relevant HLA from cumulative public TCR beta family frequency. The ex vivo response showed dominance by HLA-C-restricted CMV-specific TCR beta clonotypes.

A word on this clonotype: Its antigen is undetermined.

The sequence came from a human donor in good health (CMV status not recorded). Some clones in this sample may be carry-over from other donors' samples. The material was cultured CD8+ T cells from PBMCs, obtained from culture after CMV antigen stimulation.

DNA for the CDR3: TGCGCCAGCAGCCAAGTCGGGGTGGGGACCGGGGAGCTGTTTTTT. Translation gives CASSQVGVGTGELFF. The chain has TRBV4-1 and TRBJ2-2; a weak D match, TRBD2 (5 bases). V was clipped by 1 base and J by 5 bases, with 11 bases between them. The CDR3 loop spans 15 amino acids. Germline assignment: CDR1 MGHRA and CDR2 YSYEKL.